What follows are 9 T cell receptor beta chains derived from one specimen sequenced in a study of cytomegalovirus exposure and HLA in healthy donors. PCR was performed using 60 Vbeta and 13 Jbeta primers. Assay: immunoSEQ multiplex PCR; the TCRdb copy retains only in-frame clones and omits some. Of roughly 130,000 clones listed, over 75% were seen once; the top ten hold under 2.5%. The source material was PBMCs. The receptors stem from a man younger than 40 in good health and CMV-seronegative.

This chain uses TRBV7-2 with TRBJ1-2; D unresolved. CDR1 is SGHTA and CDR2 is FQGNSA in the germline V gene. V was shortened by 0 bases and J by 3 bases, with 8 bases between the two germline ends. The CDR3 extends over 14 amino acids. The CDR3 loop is CASSLAPGDYGYTF. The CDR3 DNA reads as TGTGCCAGCAGCTTAGCGCCCGGGGACTATGGCTACACCTTC. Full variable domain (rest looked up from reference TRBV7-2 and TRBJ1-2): GAGVSQSPSNKVTEKGKDVELRCDPISGHTALYWYRQSLGQGLEFLIYFQGNSAPDKSGLPSDRFSAERTGGSVSTLTIQRTQQEDSAVYLCASSLAPGDYGYTFGSGTRLTVV.

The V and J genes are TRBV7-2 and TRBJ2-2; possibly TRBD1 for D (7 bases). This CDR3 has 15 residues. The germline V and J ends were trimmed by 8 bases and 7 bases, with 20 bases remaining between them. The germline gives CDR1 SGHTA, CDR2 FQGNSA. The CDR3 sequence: CASSLEGAYGGELFF. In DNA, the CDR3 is TGTGCCAGCTCTTTGGAGGGGGCCTACGGCGGGGAGCTGTTTTTT.

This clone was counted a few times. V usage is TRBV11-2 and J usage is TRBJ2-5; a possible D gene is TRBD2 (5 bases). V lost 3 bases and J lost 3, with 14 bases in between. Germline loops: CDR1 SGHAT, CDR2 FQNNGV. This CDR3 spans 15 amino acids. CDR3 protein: CASSLGGRKEETQYF. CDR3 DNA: TGTGCCAGCAGCTTGGGCGGGCGGAAAGAAGAGACCCAGTACTTC.

In nucleotides, the CDR3 is TGTGCCAGCTCAACGGACAGGGGCCCAGCACACACATGGGATACGCAGTATTTT. Translated: CASSTDRGPAHTWDTQYF. The rearrangement joins TRBV18 to TRBJ2-3; the match to TRBD1 covers 9 bases. V lost 5 bases, J lost 6 bases, and 18 bases stayed unmatched. The CDR3 is 18 amino acids. Germline V gene lookup returns CDR1 KGHSH and CDR2 LQKENI.

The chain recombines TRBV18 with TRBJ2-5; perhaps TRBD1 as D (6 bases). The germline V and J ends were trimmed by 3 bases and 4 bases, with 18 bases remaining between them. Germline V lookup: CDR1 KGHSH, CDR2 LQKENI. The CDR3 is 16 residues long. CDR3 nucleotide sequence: TGTGCCAGCTCACCGTTTGACAGGACGGTGGGAGAGACCCAGTACTTC. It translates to CASSPFDRTVGETQYF.

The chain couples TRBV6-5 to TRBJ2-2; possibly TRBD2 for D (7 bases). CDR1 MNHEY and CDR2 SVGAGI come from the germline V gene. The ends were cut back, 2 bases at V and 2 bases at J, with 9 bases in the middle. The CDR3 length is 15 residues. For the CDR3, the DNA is TGTGCCAGCAGTTACGCGGGGGCAAACACCGGGGAGCTGTTTTTT. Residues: CASSYAGANTGELFF.

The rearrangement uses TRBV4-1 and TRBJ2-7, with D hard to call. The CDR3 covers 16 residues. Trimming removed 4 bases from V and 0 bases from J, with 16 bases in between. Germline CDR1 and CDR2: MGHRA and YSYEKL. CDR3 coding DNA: TGCGCCAGCAGCCGATTGGCGGCGTCAGCCTCCTACGAGCAGTACTTC. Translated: CASSRLAASASYEQYF.

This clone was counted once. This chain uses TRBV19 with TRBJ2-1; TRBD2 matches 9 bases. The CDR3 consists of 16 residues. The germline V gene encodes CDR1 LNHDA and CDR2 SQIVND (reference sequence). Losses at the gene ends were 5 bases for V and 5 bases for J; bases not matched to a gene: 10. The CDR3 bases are TGTGCCAGTAGTCCTCTAGCGGGGAACGTCAACAATGAGCAGTTCTTC. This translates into CASSPLAGNVNNEQFF.

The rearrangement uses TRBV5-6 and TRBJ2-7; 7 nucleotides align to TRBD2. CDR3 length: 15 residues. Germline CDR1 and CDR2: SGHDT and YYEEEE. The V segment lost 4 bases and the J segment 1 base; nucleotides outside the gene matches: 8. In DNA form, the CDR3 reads TGTGCCAGCAGCCTTCAGCGGGGCGCTTCCTACGAGCAGTACTTC. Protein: CASSLQRGASYEQYF.